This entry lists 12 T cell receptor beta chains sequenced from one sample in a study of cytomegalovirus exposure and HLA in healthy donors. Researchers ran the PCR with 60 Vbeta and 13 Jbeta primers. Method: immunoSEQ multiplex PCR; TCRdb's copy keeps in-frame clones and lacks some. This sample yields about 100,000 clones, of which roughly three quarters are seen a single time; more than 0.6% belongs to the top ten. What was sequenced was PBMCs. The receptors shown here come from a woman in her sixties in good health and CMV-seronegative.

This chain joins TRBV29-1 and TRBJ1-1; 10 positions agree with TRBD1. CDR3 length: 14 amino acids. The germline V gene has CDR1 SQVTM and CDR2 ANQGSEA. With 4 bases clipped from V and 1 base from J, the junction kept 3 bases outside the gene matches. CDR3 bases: TGCAGCGTTGTCAGGACAGGGGGGAACACTGAAGCTTTCTTT. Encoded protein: CSVVRTGGNTEAFF.

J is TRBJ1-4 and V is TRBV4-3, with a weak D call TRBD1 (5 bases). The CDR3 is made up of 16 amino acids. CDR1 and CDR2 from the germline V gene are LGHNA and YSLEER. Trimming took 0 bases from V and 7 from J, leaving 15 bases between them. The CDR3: CASSQDLGGISEKLFF. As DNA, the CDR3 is TGCGCCAGCAGCCAAGATTTGGGGGGGATCAGTGAAAAACTGTTTTTT.

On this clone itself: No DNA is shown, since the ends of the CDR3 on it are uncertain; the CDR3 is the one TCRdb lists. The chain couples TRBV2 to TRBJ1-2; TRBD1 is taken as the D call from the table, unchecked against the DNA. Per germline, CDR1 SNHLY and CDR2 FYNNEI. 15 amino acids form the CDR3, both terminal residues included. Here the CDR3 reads CASSEELGAFAAGTF.

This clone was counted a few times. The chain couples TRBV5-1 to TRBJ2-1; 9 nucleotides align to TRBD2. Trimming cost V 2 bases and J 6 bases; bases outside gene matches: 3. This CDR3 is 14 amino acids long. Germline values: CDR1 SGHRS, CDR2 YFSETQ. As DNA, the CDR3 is TGCGCCAGCAGCTTCGGCGGGAGGGCCAATGAGCAGTTCTTC. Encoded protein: CASSFGGRANEQFF.

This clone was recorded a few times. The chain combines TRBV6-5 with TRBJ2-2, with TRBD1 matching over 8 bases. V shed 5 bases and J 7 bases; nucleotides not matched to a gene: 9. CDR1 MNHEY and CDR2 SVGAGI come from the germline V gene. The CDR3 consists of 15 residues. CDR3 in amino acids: CASSNGQGRGGELFF. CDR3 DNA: TGTGCCAGCAGTAACGGACAGGGACGCGGCGGGGAGCTGTTTTTT.

CDR3 residues: CASSLLGGGVDEQFF. The CDR3 coding sequence is TGCGCCAGCAGCTTGTTGGGGGGGGGCGTCGATGAGCAGTTCTTC. The chain carries TRBV5-1 and TRBJ2-1, with a tentative D call TRBD2 (7 bases). Trimming shortened V by 1 base and J by 8 bases, and 16 bases separated the two germline ends. Germline V gives CDR1 SGHRS, CDR2 YFSETQ. This CDR3 comprises 15 residues.

The DNA for the CDR3 is TGCAGCGTTGAAGGGTCAGGGTCCTACGAGCAGTACTTC. Translating gives CSVEGSGSYEQYF. V is TRBV29-1 and J is TRBJ2-7, with D perhaps TRBD1 (5 bases). There are 13 residues in the CDR3. V lost 1 base, J lost 1 base, and 8 bases lay in between. CDR1 is SQVTM and CDR2 is ANQGSEA in the germline V gene.

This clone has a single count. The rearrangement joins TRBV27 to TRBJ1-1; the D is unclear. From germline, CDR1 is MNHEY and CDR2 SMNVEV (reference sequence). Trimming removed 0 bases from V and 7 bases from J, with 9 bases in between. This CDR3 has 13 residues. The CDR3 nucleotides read TGTGCCAGCAGTTTATCGCGGCAGAATGAAGCTTTCTTT. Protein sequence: CASSLSRQNEAFF.

The CDR3 region is CASSLDRRIHTGELFF. The CDR3, as DNA: TGTGCCAGCAGTTTAGATCGCAGGATCCACACCGGGGAGCTGTTTTTT. The chain joins TRBV27 to TRBJ2-2, with unresolved D. Germline V CDR1 and CDR2: MNHEY, SMNVEV (reference sequence). CDR3 length: 16 residues. V shed 2 bases and J shed 3 bases, with 13 bases lying between them.

CDR3 nucleotides: TGTGCCAGCAGCGTAGATGGTTTAGGGGGCTCAACAGATACGCAGTATTTT. Translated: CASSVDGLGGSTDTQYF. The chain carries TRBV9 and TRBJ2-3; TRBD1 agrees at 7 bases. The CDR3 consists of 17 residues. Germline assignment: CDR1 SGDLS and CDR2 YYNGEE. V shed 0 bases, J shed 3 bases, and the junction held 10 bases outside the gene matches. Drawing the rest from reference TRBV9 and TRBJ2-3, the complete variable domain is DSGVTQTPKHLITATGQRVTLRCSPRSGDLSVYWYQQSLDQGLQFLIQYYNGEERAKGNILERFSAQQFPDLHSELNLSSLELGDSALYFCASSVDGLGGSTDTQYFGPGTRLTVL.

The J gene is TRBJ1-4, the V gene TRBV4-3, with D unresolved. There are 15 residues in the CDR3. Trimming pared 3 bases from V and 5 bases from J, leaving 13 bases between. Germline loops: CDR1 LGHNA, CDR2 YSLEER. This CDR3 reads CASSQEGGLNEKLFF. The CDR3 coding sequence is TGCGCCAGCAGCCAGGAGGGAGGCCTAAATGAAAAACTGTTTTTT.

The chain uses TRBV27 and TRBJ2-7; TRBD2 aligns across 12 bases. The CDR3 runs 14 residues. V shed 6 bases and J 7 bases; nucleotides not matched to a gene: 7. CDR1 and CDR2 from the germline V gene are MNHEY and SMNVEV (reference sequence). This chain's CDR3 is CASSRLAGVGEQYF. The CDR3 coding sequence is TGTGCCAGCAGCAGACTAGCGGGAGTGGGGGAGCAGTACTTC.